These 15 T cell receptor beta chains originate from one sample sequenced in a study of Tregs in tolerant kidney transplant recipients. Some clones are missing from TCRdb's copy, which holds only in-frame ones; the method was immunoSEQ multiplex PCR. Of 68,000 or so clones detected, roughly 89% appear once; the ten largest clones hold about 4.7%. Sequencing was carried out using CD4+ T cells from blood. These receptors were taken from a human donor in good health.

This clone was observed a single time. V and J are TRBV10-3 and TRBJ2-5; D is undetermined. In germline, CDR1 is ENHRY, CDR2 SYGVKD. Trimming left V 6 bases short and J 1 base short, with 12 bases between. The CDR3 consists of 14 residues. The CDR3 region is CAIRKTDLQETQYF. The CDR3 coding sequence is TGTGCCATCAGAAAAACAGATCTCCAAGAGACCCAGTACTTC.

The chain carries TRBV19 and TRBJ1-4; 10 bases map to TRBD1. Per germline, CDR1 LNHDA and CDR2 SQIVND (reference sequence). CDR3 size: 15 residues. The trim removed 6 bases at V and 8 bases at J, leaving 9 bases unmatched. DNA for the CDR3: TGTGCCAGTAGCAAACAGACAGGGGGCGTAGAAAAACTGTTTTTT. Its translation: CASSKQTGGVEKLFF.

The V call is TRBV9, the J call TRBJ2-5, with TRBD2 matching over 11 bases. Losses at the gene ends were 0 bases for V and 0 bases for J; bases not matched to a gene: 4. Germline CDR1 reads SGDLS; CDR2 reads YYNGEE. This CDR3 has 17 amino acids. CDR3 region: CASSVEASGGYQETQYF. Here the CDR3 DNA reads TGTGCCAGCAGCGTAGAGGCTAGCGGGGGGTACCAAGAGACCCAGTACTTC.

The chain couples TRBV2 to TRBJ1-5; D unresolved. The CDR3 loop spans 11 amino acids. Trimming removed 2 bases from V and 8 bases from J, with 4 bases in between. In germline, CDR1 is SNHLY, CDR2 FYNNEI. The CDR3 bases are TGTGCCAGCAGTGAAACTGAGCCCCAGCATTTT. As protein: CASSETEPQHF. Variable domain in full (rest from reference TRBV2 and TRBJ1-5): EPEVTQTPSHQVTQMGQEVILRCVPISNHLYFYWYRQILGQKVEFLVSFYNNEISEKSEIFDDQFSVERPDGSNFTLKIRSTKLEDSAMYFCASSETEPQHFGDGTRLSIL.

There are a few counts of this clone. The V call is TRBV4-2, the J call TRBJ2-7; D unclear. The CDR3 is 12 amino acids. Between the trimmed V and J ends, which lost 2 bases and 5 bases, there was a span of 7 bases. CDR1 and CDR2 (germline): LGHNA, YNFKEQ. The DNA of the CDR3 is TGTGCCAGCAGCCAAAACAGAGACGAGCAGTACTTC. This codes for CASSQNRDEQYF.

This clone has just a few counts. The chain uses TRBV19 and TRBJ2-1; D is undetermined. Trimming removed 6 bases from V and 9 bases from J, with 15 bases in between. Germline CDR1 LNHDA, CDR2 SQIVND (reference sequence). This CDR3 is built from 13 residues. The CDR3 DNA is TGTGCCAGTAGCCCCGGTAGGGTTGGTGAGCAGTTCTTC. Encoded protein: CASSPGRVGEQFF.

This rearrangement joins TRBV6-6 to TRBJ2-7, with D perhaps TRBD2 (6 bases). CDR3 length equals 12 residues. Germline CDR1 is MNHNY and CDR2 is SVGAGI (reference sequence). Trimming removed 6 bases from V and 3 bases from J, with 9 bases in between. The CDR3 loop is CASRGGVYEQYF. CDR3 nucleotide sequence: TGTGCCAGCAGGGGGGGAGTCTACGAGCAGTACTTC.

J is TRBJ2-5 and V is TRBV4-1; D perhaps matches TRBD2 (7 bases). This CDR3 comprises 16 residues. V lost 1 base to trimming and J lost 4 bases, with 16 bases between them. The germline gives CDR1 MGHRA, CDR2 YSYEKL. CDR3 in DNA: TGCGCCAGCAGCCAAGGGGCTGGGGGGGGCCGAGAGACCCAGTACTTC. Translated: CASSQGAGGGRETQYF.

V usage is TRBV11-2 and J usage is TRBJ2-7; the D gene is possibly TRBD2 (6 bases). This CDR3 comprises 15 residues. Germline-derived CDR1 and CDR2 are SGHAT and FQNNGV. Trimming took off 8 bases at V and 3 bases at J, with 20 bases between the two ends. The CDR3 is CASELGRRVHYEQYF. The CDR3, as DNA: TGTGCCAGCGAGCTCGGGAGAAGGGTGCACTACGAGCAGTACTTC.

The V and J genes are TRBV7-3 and TRBJ2-1; possible D gene TRBD2, 6 bases. The germline V gene encodes CDR1 SGHTA and CDR2 FQGTGA. The V end was cut by 3 bases, the J end by 13 bases, with 19 bases between. The CDR3 is 14 residues long. CDR3 coding DNA: TGTGCCAGCAGCTTGGAGGGCTCGGGCCTAGAACAGTTCTTC. Encoded protein: CASSLEGSGLEQFF.

The chain is built from TRBV7-7 and TRBJ2-1; TRBD1 matches at 11 bases. Germline V lookup: CDR1 SSHAT, CDR2 FNYEAQ (reference sequence). This CDR3 has 15 amino acids. After removal of 6 bases from V and 7 bases from J, the junction contained 8 bases not matched to a gene. The chain's CDR3 is CASSFGTGGRNEQFF. CDR3 DNA: TGTGCCAGCAGTTTTGGGACAGGGGGTAGGAATGAGCAGTTCTTC.

This clone is a singleton in its sample. V gene TRBV14 combines with J gene TRBJ1-2; D gene unclear. The length of the CDR3 is 19 residues. Between the trimmed V and J ends, which lost 0 bases and 7 bases, there was a span of 27 bases. The germline V gene has CDR1 SGHDN and CDR2 FVKESK. This CDR3 reads CASSQDGRTPLLPKLGYTF. The CDR3 bases are TGTGCCAGCAGCCAAGATGGACGGACCCCTTTACTCCCCAAGCTTGGCTACACCTTC.

The chain employs TRBV29-1 and TRBJ1-1; D gene ambiguous. The germline V and J ends were trimmed by 5 bases and 8 bases, with 6 bases remaining between them. Germline values: CDR1 SQVTM, CDR2 ANQGSEA. The CDR3 length is 9 residues. The CDR3 DNA is TGCAGCGTTAGCGGGGAAGCTTTCTTT. This encodes CSVSGEAFF.

The chain recombines TRBV28 with TRBJ2-5; TRBD2 might be the D (5 bases). Germline V CDR1 and CDR2: MDHEN, SYDVKM. The CDR3 length is 16 residues. V lost 3 bases and J lost 2, with 16 bases in between. The CDR3 is CASSFGRAASQETQYF. DNA of the CDR3: TGTGCCAGCAGTTTTGGGAGAGCAGCATCTCAAGAGACCCAGTACTTC.

The chain is built from TRBV14 and TRBJ1-1; the D is unclear. Germline V CDR1 and CDR2: SGHDN, FVKESK. V was cut by 1 base and J by 0 bases, with 9 bases left in between. This CDR3 region has 15 residues. CDR3 DNA: TGTGCCAGCAGCCAAGTCCTGGGGATGAACACTGAAGCTTTCTTT. This translates into CASSQVLGMNTEAFF.